Shown below are 8 T cell receptor beta chains from a single sample sequenced in a study of blood T cells in healthy people across ages. Using a J-beta primer mix together with a sample-barcoded 5' primer, a second PCR was run for 7 to 11 cycles. TCRdb fed the 5' RACE reads into MiXCR, producing one record per CDR3 protein. In the table there are more than 700,000 distinct CDR3 sequences, approximately 53% of which are singletons. The sequenced sample was blood. The receptors derive from a man older than 75 in good health.

This chain connects TRBV20-1 to TRBJ1-2; 10 nucleotides align to TRBD1. V lost 3 bases, J lost 4 bases, and 2 bases stayed unmatched. Germline CDR1 DFQATT, CDR2 SNEGSKA (reference sequence). The CDR3 has 13 residues. The CDR3 region has the DNA TGCAGTGCTAGGACAGGGGGCCCCTATGGCTACACCTTC. Its protein product is CSARTGGPYGYTF.

The gene calls are TRBV4-2 and TRBJ2-5, with D uncertain. Germline V CDR1 and CDR2: LGHNA, YNFKEQ. This CDR3 is 15 amino acids long. Trimming cost V 3 bases and J 2 bases, with 13 bases left between them. The CDR3 DNA sequence: TGTGCCAGCAGCCACTTACGGGTTGAACAAGAGACCCAGTACTTC. As protein: CASSHLRVEQETQYF.

This sequence joins TRBV24-1 and TRBJ2-5, with a possible D match to TRBD2 (7 bases). This CDR3 spans 17 amino acids. Germline CDR1 is KGHDR and CDR2 is SFDVKD. Trimming took off 4 bases at V and 2 bases at J, with 19 bases between the two ends. CDR3 amino acids: CATSECGGPIQQETQYF. The CDR3 DNA follows: TGTGCCACCAGTGAGTGCGGGGGCCCGATACAACAAGAGACCCAGTACTTC.

The rearrangement uses TRBV3-1 and TRBJ1-6; TRBD1 matches 10 bases. The CDR3 contains 14 residues. Germline-derived CDR1 and CDR2 are LGHDT and YNNKEL (reference sequence). J gave up 7 bases and V 8 bases, and 5 bases lay outside the gene matches. The CDR3 sequence is CASSGTGDNSPLHF. CDR3 sequence (DNA): TGTGCCAGCTCCGGGACAGGGGACAATTCACCCCTCCACTTT.

The gene calls are TRBV12-3 or TRBV12-4 and TRBJ2-3; 9 bases are a match to TRBD1. The CDR3 spans 14 residues. The junction had 15 bases not matched to a gene; V was cut back by 6 bases and J by 14 bases. The CDR3 protein is CASSLQGARGYAYF. CDR3 nucleotides: TGTGCCAGCAGCCTACAGGGGGCGAGGGGATACGCGTATTTT.

This clonotype has just a few counts. This chain joins TRBV5-1 and TRBJ2-5; TRBD1 matches 8 bases. CDR1 SGHRS and CDR2 YFSETQ come from the germline V gene. V dropped 2 bases and J dropped 5; count of bases not matched to a gene: 5. The CDR3 extends over 14 amino acids. The CDR3 sequence: CASSFQGAAETQYF. The CDR3 region has the DNA TGCGCCAGCAGCTTCCAGGGGGCGGCGGAGACCCAGTACTTC.

The rearrangement links TRBV25-1 to TRBJ1-2; 7 bases are shared with TRBD1. The CDR3 consists of 14 residues. V lost 7 bases, J lost 6 bases, and 11 bases stayed unmatched. Germline V gives CDR1 MGHDK, CDR2 SYGVNS. The CDR3, as DNA: TGTGCCAGCACAGAAGGGGGCAGAGGGAATGGCTACACCTTC. As protein: CASTEGGRGNGYTF.

This clonotype was counted only a few times. The rearrangement uses TRBV3-1 and TRBJ1-2, with 9 bases matching TRBD1. Germline V lookup: CDR1 LGHDT, CDR2 YNNKEL (reference sequence). The CDR3 extends over 16 amino acids. V trimming: 4 bases; J trimming: 4 bases; junction bases outside the gene matches: 10. The CDR3 is CASSLRDREEGYGYTF. CDR3 nucleotide sequence: TGTGCCAGCAGCCTTCGGGACAGGGAGGAGGGCTATGGCTACACCTTC.